This TCR beta chain was recovered during a study of T cell responses to AZD1222 COVID-19 vaccine. The assay was immunoSEQ multiplex PCR, and TCRdb's table has in-frame clones only and misses some. The profile shows about 120,000 clones, roughly 93% of them singletons. Study results and caveats: With two AZD1222 doses given, Spike-specific TCR breadth and depth both rose. Females outnumbered males among donors, who were mostly white British; clonal diversity was possibly underestimated.

Concerning this clone: Its antigen is unknown.

CDR3 size: 14 residues. Germline V gene sequence: CDR1 MNHEY, CDR2 SMNVEV (reference sequence). Trimming shortened V by 4 bases and J by 3 bases, and 13 bases separated the two germline ends. The sample was peripheral blood, taken on day 0 of AZD1222 vaccination. This receptor was identified in an adult in good health. This chain joins TRBV27 and TRBJ2-7, with D hard to call. The CDR3 spells CASSSRLALYEQYF. The CDR3 nucleotides are TGTGCCAGCAGTTCCAGGCTCGCCCTCTACGAGCAGTACTTC.